The present TCR beta chain was sequenced within a study of blood T cell repertoires in COVID-19. Study-wide background: Sites in the United States, Italy and Spain provided acute and convalescent COVID-19 samples.

The V and J ends lost 6 bases and 7 bases, in that order; junction bases with no gene match: 6. The CDR3 spans 14 residues. Germline V gives CDR1 MNHEY, CDR2 SVGAGI. The repertoire was sequenced with immunoSEQ multiplex PCR; TCRdb's copy has only in-frame clones and lacks some. The sample consists of about 230,000 clones, roughly 80% of them appearing once. The chain links TRBV6-5 to TRBJ1-6, with 7 bases identical to TRBD1. The sequenced sample consisted of peripheral blood. The receptor was isolated from a man aged 45-65 years with active or convalescent COVID-19. In DNA form, the CDR3 reads TGTGCCAGCAGAGACAGGGTCGGGAATTCACCCCTCCACTTT. Translating it yields CASRDRVGNSPLHF.